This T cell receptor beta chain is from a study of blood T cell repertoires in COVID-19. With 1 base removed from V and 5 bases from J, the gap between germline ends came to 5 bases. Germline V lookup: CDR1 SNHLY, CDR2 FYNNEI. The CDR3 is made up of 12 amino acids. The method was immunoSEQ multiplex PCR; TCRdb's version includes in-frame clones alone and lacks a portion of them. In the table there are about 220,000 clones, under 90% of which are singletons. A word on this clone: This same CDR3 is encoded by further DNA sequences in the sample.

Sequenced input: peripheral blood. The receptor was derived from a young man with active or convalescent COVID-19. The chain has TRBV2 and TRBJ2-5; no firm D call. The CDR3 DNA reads TGTGCCAGCAGTGAAGGTCGGGAGACCCAGTACTTC. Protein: CASSEGRETQYF.